This T cell receptor (beta chain) stems from a study of shared clonotypes between healthy human individuals. Generated by immunoSEQ multiplex PCR, the TCRdb table keeps only in-frame clones and is missing some. The sample records 470,000 or so clones, about 72% being singletons. Study-wide results and limits: The study sampled only blood, and tissue repertoires likely differ.

As concerns this clone: The antigen is undetermined.

Donors, healthy HIV-negative adults, lacked recent acute infections or vaccinations. V was cut by 6 bases and J by 5 bases, with 11 bases left in between. The CDR3 is 13 residues long. Germline V gene sequence: CDR1 LNHDA, CDR2 SQIVND (reference sequence). V and J are TRBV19 and TRBJ2-4, with D perhaps matching TRBD1 (7 bases). Sequenced: PBMCs. The receptor was isolated from a woman between 35 and 50 years old in good health. Some clones in this sample may be carry-over from other donors' samples. For the CDR3, the DNA is TGTGCCAGTAGGTCCAGGGGGGAAAACATTCAGTACTTC. Protein sequence: CASRSRGENIQYF.